This T cell receptor (beta chain) is drawn from a study of immune evolution from preneoplasia to lung adenocarcinoma. Whole-study context: HLA loss of heterozygosity: roughly 6.6% AIS, around 16% MIA, around 33% ADC, none AAH.

TCRdb keeps only in-frame clones here, not all; method: immunoSEQ multiplex PCR. The sample consists of more than 7,500 clones, about three quarters of them appearing once. Patients had resection in Japan or China between about 2014 and 2018. V shed 10 bases and J shed 5 bases, with 12 bases lying between them. From germline, CDR1 is SEHNR and CDR2 FQNEAQ (reference sequence). The CDR3 sequence is 11 residues long. Points on this clone: The conserved final phenylalanine or tryptophan is absent from the CDR3, which likely points to a read error.

The chain employs TRBV7-9 and TRBJ2-7, with TRBD1 as a possible D gene (6 bases). The source of this sequence is a person in their 70s with lung adenocarcinoma. Some clones in this sample may be carry-over from other donors' samples. Specimen: FFPE minimally invasive lung adenocarcinoma tissue. CDR3 in DNA: TGTGCCACGGGATACAGGGACGAGCAGTACCTC. Translation: CATGYRDEQYL.